These T cell receptor beta chains were read from a single sample in a study of blood T cell repertoires in COVID-19. Sequenced by immunoSEQ multiplex PCR; TCRdb stores in-frame clones only, minus some. The sample contains under 450,000 clones, approximately 89% of which appear only once. The sequencing input was peripheral blood. Every receptor here comes from a woman between 40 and 55 years old with COVID-19, enrolled during active disease. The CDR3 runs from the conserved cysteine through the conserved F or W. Each record gives: D gene, clone size, V gene, J gene, CDR3 protein, CDR3 DNA. The D gene is left open where the match is weak. Some rows mark clone size as missing; the rest say once, few, many or name a class of expanded clone.

d_gene: .; abundance: .; v_gene: TRBV5-1; j_gene: TRBJ1-6; CDR3aa: CASSPRDTFNSPLHF; CDR3nt: TGCGCCAGCAGTCCCAGAGACACCTTTAATTCACCCCTCCACTTT
d_gene: TRBD1; abundance: .; v_gene: TRBV11-2; j_gene: TRBJ2-5; CDR3aa: CASSFNRGETQYF; CDR3nt: TGTGCCAGCAGCTTTAACAGGGGAGAGACCCAGTACTTC
d_gene: .; abundance: .; v_gene: TRBV28; j_gene: TRBJ1-4; CDR3aa: CASISGRGAVPRKLFF; CDR3nt: TGTGCCAGCATTTCAGGGAGGGGCGCGGTTCCTAGAAAACTGTTTTTT
d_gene: TRBD2; abundance: .; v_gene: TRBV29-1; j_gene: TRBJ2-1; CDR3aa: CSAGGRGKDNEQFF; CDR3nt: TGCAGCGCCGGAGGGCGGGGGAAGGACAATGAGCAGTTCTTC
d_gene: .; abundance: .; v_gene: TRBV11-2; j_gene: TRBJ1-3; CDR3aa: CASSLARPGSGNTIYF; CDR3nt: TGTGCCAGCAGCTTAGCCCGTCCAGGCTCTGGAAACACCATATATTTT
d_gene: TRBD2; abundance: .; v_gene: TRBV30; j_gene: TRBJ2-7; CDR3aa: CAWIGGLEDEQYF; CDR3nt: TGTGCCTGGATAGGGGGACTAGAGGACGAGCAGTACTTC
d_gene: .; abundance: once; v_gene: TRBV28; j_gene: TRBJ2-7; CDR3aa: CASSRPPGGGHEQYF; CDR3nt: TGTGCCAGCAGTCGCCCCCCGGGAGGGGGCCACGAGCAGTACTTC
d_gene: .; abundance: .; v_gene: TRBV24-1; j_gene: TRBJ2-2; CDR3aa: CATSDPGLDTGELFF; CDR3nt: TGTGCCACCAGTGATCCAGGGTTAGACACCGGGGAGCTGTTTTTT
d_gene: .; abundance: .; v_gene: TRBV30; j_gene: TRBJ1-2; CDR3aa: CAWSVLGGVGYGYTF; CDR3nt: TGTGCCTGGAGTGTACTGGGGGGGGTAGGCTATGGCTACACCTTC
d_gene: TRBD2; abundance: .; v_gene: TRBV7-3; j_gene: TRBJ2-2; CDR3aa: CASSQTAVGGSTGELFF; CDR3nt: TGTGCCAGCAGCCAAACTGCCGTCGGGGGGAGCACCGGGGAGCTGTTTTTT
d_gene: TRBD1; abundance: .; v_gene: TRBV29-1; j_gene: TRBJ1-2; CDR3aa: CSVDRGNGYTF; CDR3nt: TGCAGCGTTGACAGGGGGAATGGCTACACCTTC
d_gene: TRBD1; abundance: .; v_gene: TRBV28; j_gene: TRBJ1-5; CDR3aa: CASSGWGQGLYQPQHF; CDR3nt: TGTGCCAGCAGTGGTTGGGGACAGGGTCTTTATCAGCCCCAGCATTTT
d_gene: TRBD1; abundance: .; v_gene: TRBV29-1; j_gene: TRBJ1-5; CDR3aa: CSVETGQGTNQPQHF; CDR3nt: TGCAGCGTCGAAACGGGACAGGGGACCAATCAGCCCCAGCATTTT
d_gene: .; abundance: .; v_gene: TRBV21-1; j_gene: TRBJ2-7; CDR3aa: CASSKEARGSYEQYF; CDR3nt: TGTGCCAGCAGCAAAGAGGCGCGGGGGAGCTACGAGCAGTACTTC
d_gene: .; abundance: .; v_gene: TRBV6-2/TRBV6-3; j_gene: TRBJ1-1; CDR3aa: CASSLQANTEAFF; CDR3nt: TGTGCCAGCAGTTTACAGGCGAACACTGAAGCTTTCTTT
d_gene: TRBD1; abundance: .; v_gene: TRBV18; j_gene: TRBJ1-1; CDR3aa: CASSPPGQGTWSTEAFF; CDR3nt: TGTGCCAGCTCACCACCGGGACAGGGAACTTGGTCCACTGAAGCTTTCTTT
d_gene: .; abundance: .; v_gene: TRBV28; j_gene: TRBJ1-4; CDR3aa: CASSERATNEKLFF; CDR3nt: TGTGCCAGCAGCGAGAGAGCAACTAATGAAAAACTGTTTTTT
d_gene: TRBD1; abundance: .; v_gene: TRBV4-1; j_gene: TRBJ2-7; CDR3aa: CASSQSTGDSYEQYF; CDR3nt: TGCGCCAGCAGCCAATCGACAGGGGACTCCTACGAGCAGTACTTC
d_gene: TRBD1; abundance: .; v_gene: TRBV10-3; j_gene: TRBJ1-1; CDR3aa: CAISEIAGGNTEAFF; CDR3nt: TGTGCCATCAGTGAGATCGCAGGGGGGAACACTGAAGCTTTCTTT
d_gene: TRBD1; abundance: .; v_gene: TRBV14; j_gene: TRBJ2-2; CDR3aa: CASSQAGDRGRLGELFF; CDR3nt: TGTGCCAGCAGCCAAGCAGGGGACAGGGGACGTCTCGGGGAGCTGTTTTTT
d_gene: .; abundance: .; v_gene: TRBV19; j_gene: TRBJ2-1; CDR3aa: CASSRGGSEQFF; CDR3nt: TGTGCCAGTAGTCGGGGTGGGAGTGAGCAGTTCTTC
d_gene: .; abundance: .; v_gene: TRBV18; j_gene: TRBJ1-2; CDR3aa: CASSPGGVTRDYGYTF; CDR3nt: TGTGCCAGCTCCCCGGGAGGGGTGACGCGGGACTATGGCTACACCTTC
d_gene: TRBD1; abundance: .; v_gene: TRBV28; j_gene: TRBJ1-4; CDR3aa: CASRTGDTTNEKLFF; CDR3nt: TGTGCCAGCAGGACAGGGGATACAACTAATGAAAAACTGTTTTTT
d_gene: .; abundance: .; v_gene: TRBV19; j_gene: TRBJ1-5; CDR3aa: CAARRASNQPQHF; CDR3nt: TGTGCCGCGCGCAGGGCCAGCAATCAGCCCCAGCATTTT